The TCR beta chain described here comes from a study of blood T cell repertoires in COVID-19. In the study overall: The origin of the acute and convalescent COVID-19 samples was the United States, Italy and Spain. The analysed material was cDNA or gDNA that came from T cells, B-cell-depleted T cells, or PBMCs.

In the original workflow: By means of reference gene primer amplification, nucleated cell counts were estimated. TCRdb's table, derived via immunoSEQ multiplex PCR, lists solely in-frame clones and lacks some. The V and J calls and the clone size are those of that table, but D and trimming were determined from the DNA. Of more than 80,000 clones listed, about 70% were seen once; the top ten hold around 24%. Germline V gives CDR1 LNHDA, CDR2 SQIVND (reference sequence). This CDR3 has 18 residues. Trimming removed 7 bases at V and 6 bases at J, with 28 bases between. This sequence joins TRBV19 and TRBJ2-1; tentative D call: TRBD2 (7 bases). The sample taken for sequencing was peripheral blood. The sequence derives from a woman aged 55-70 years in a cohort sampled during active or convalescent COVID-19. This CDR3 is CASTSPRGRGERSNEQFF. CDR3 bases: TGTGCCAGTACGTCGCCTCGGGGGAGGGGGGAACGGAGCAATGAGCAGTTCTTC.